The sequence of this TCR beta chain was determined in a study of control samples from healthy donors and cancer patients. Profiling relied on immunoSEQ multiplex PCR, and the TCRdb table lists in-frame clones only, not all of them. The data hold 120,000 or so clones, with 70% to 90% observed a single time. Germline CDR1 is LNHDA and CDR2 is SQIVND (reference sequence). Trimming cost V 7 bases and J 3 bases; bases outside gene matches: 10. CDR3 size: 15 residues. This sequence was found in a woman aged 55-69 years with lung cancer. Sequencing was carried out using PBMCs. The chain uses TRBV19 and TRBJ1-2, with 8 bases aligning to TRBD1. For the CDR3, the DNA is TGTGCCAGTAACAGATGGACAGGGAACGACTATGGCTACACCTTC. Translation gives CASNRWTGNDYGYTF.